The clone carrying this T cell receptor (beta chain) was seen a handful of times. This specimen comes from a study of regulatory T cells in long-lasting Graves disease. Arm-PCR with iRepertoire HTBI primers amplified the CDR3 regions for these TCR beta libraries. TCRdb used MiXCR to reprocess the multiplex PCR reads, holding one entry per CDR3 protein. The table lists 250,000 to 400,000 distinct CDR3 sequences, more than 15% of them singletons. The V gene end was trimmed by 0 bases and the J gene end by 9 bases; junction bases not matched to a gene: 19. This CDR3 comprises 19 residues. Germline lookup yields CDR1 MGHRA and CDR2 YSYEKL. Documented time point: newly diagnosed GD, antithyroid drugs for less than 3 months. The TCR library was prepared using RNA isolated from PBMCs. The guidelines of the American Thyroid Association were the basis for diagnosing Graves' disease.

This chain uses TRBV4-1 with TRBJ2-1, with 8 bases that match TRBD2. The TCR comes from a female donor with Graves disease. Sequencing was performed on peripheral blood mononuclear cells (PBMCs), taken at new diagnosis, from a patient treated with antithyroid drugs. CDR3 protein: CASSQERRGTGGPRFEQFF. CDR3 DNA sequence: TGCGCCAGCAGCCAAGAGAGGCGTGGGACGGGAGGGCCGAGGTTTGAGCAGTTCTTC.